Below are 30 T cell receptor beta chains sequenced from a single sample in a study of blood T cell repertoires in COVID-19. Here immunoSEQ multiplex PCR was the method, and the copy in TCRdb shows in-frame clones only, minus some. The table lists 430,000 or so clones, approximately 90% of them singletons. The sample consisted of peripheral blood. Source of these receptors: a man younger than 30 with COVID-19, enrolled during active disease.

The V and J genes are TRBV5-5 and TRBJ1-1; D is perhaps TRBD1 (6 bases). Germline V CDR1 and CDR2: SGHKS, YYEKEE (reference sequence). V was shortened by 4 bases and J by 1 base, with 20 bases between the two germline ends. The CDR3 is 17 amino acids. The CDR3: CASSPRFPRGPNTEAFF. The CDR3 DNA is TGTGCCAGCAGCCCTCGTTTCCCCAGGGGACCGAACACTGAAGCTTTCTTT.

This clone appeared once. The rearrangement links TRBV3-1 (or the pseudogene TRBV3-2) to TRBJ1-5; D remains ambiguous. Germline V gene data show CDR1 as LGHDT and CDR2 as YNNKEL (reference sequence). V lost 0 bases to trimming and J lost 10 bases, with 7 bases between them. This CDR3 region has 12 residues. Here the CDR3 reads CASSQEAGPQHF. The CDR3 DNA reads as TGTGCCAGCAGCCAAGAGGCGGGACCCCAGCATTTT.

The chain has TRBV7-9 and TRBJ2-6; D remains unclear. The CDR3 is 17 amino acids. The germline V and J ends were trimmed by 4 bases and 0 bases, with 13 bases remaining between them. Germline V gene data show CDR1 as SEHNR and CDR2 as FQNEAQ (reference sequence). CDR3 in amino acids: CASSSTAQVSGANVLTF. DNA for the CDR3: TGTGCCAGCAGCTCAACCGCTCAGGTCTCTGGGGCCAACGTCCTGACTTTC.

This clone was counted once. This CDR3 is CASSPGTGNEKLFF. The CDR3 DNA reads TGTGCCAGCAGCCCCGGGACAGGGAATGAAAAACTGTTTTTT. This rearrangement joins TRBV5-5 to TRBJ1-4; 9 bases are a match to TRBD1. The CDR3 loop spans 14 amino acids. Germline CDR1 reads SGHKS; CDR2 reads YYEKEE (reference sequence). The J segment lost 5 bases and the V segment lost 4 bases, leaving 3 bases of the junction unmatched.

This sequence joins TRBV6-4 and TRBJ2-3; 9 nucleotides agree with TRBD1. V shed 5 bases and J 4 bases; nucleotides not matched to a gene: 4. CDR3 length: 14 amino acids. Germline V CDR1 and CDR2: MRHNA, SNTAGT. CDR3 loop: CASSRDRAPDTQYF. The CDR3 DNA follows: TGTGCCAGCAGTCGGGACAGGGCTCCAGATACGCAGTATTTT.

The gene calls are TRBV27 and TRBJ2-1; D may be TRBD2 (6 bases). The germline CDR1 and CDR2 sequences are MNHEY and SMNVEV (reference sequence). With 7 bases removed from V and 4 bases from J, the gap between germline ends came to 17 bases. The CDR3 sequence is 15 residues long. Written as DNA, the CDR3 is TGTGCCAGCACCCCGCGGGCGGGGAATTACAATGAGCAGTTCTTC. The encoded protein is CASTPRAGNYNEQFF.

J is TRBJ1-1 and V is TRBV10-3; 10 nucleotides match TRBD1. The CDR3 is made up of 14 amino acids. The V and J ends lost 6 bases and 6 bases, in that order; junction bases with no gene match: 7. In germline, CDR1 is ENHRY, CDR2 SYGVKD. The CDR3 DNA reads TGTGCCATCAGCGGGACAGGGGTTTTCCCTGAAGCTTTCTTT. Protein: CAISGTGVFPEAFF.

V and J are TRBV5-1 and TRBJ2-7; tentatively, D is TRBD2 (6 bases). Germline CDR1 reads SGHRS; CDR2 reads YFSETQ. The CDR3 consists of 16 residues. The ends were cut back, 4 bases at V and 5 bases at J, with 22 bases in the middle. CDR3 region: CASSIGISGRVNEQYF. The CDR3 DNA follows: TGCGCCAGCAGCATCGGGATATCCGGGAGAGTGAACGAGCAGTACTTC. Drawing the rest from reference TRBV5-1 and TRBJ2-7, the complete variable domain is KAGVTQTPRYLIKTRGQQVTLSCSPISGHRSVSWYQQTPGQGLQFLFEYFSETQRNKGNFPGRFSGRQFSNSRSEMNVSTLELGDSALYLCASSIGISGRVNEQYFGPGTRLTVT.

The V gene is TRBV9, the J gene TRBJ1-2; D might be TRBD1 (5 bases). Per the germline V gene, CDR1 is SGDLS and CDR2 is YYNGEE. CDR3 length equals 16 residues. V lost 4 bases and J lost 6, with 22 bases in between. CDR3 sequence: CASSPPSWTPTHGYTF. The CDR3 nucleotides read TGTGCCAGCAGCCCACCCAGTTGGACACCGACACATGGCTACACCTTC.

This chain connects TRBV12-3 or TRBV12-4 to TRBJ1-2; D perhaps matches TRBD1 (6 bases). Between the trimmed V and J ends, which lost 5 bases and 7 bases, there was a span of 11 bases. This CDR3 has 12 amino acids. CDR3 nucleotides: TGTGCCAGCAGTCCAAGGGGGGGTGGCTACACCTTC. It is translated as CASSPRGGGYTF.

The chain combines TRBV6-5 with TRBJ1-5; possible D gene TRBD1, 5 bases. CDR1 and CDR2 (germline): MNHEY, SVGAGI. V lost 5 bases and J lost 7, with 15 bases in between. This CDR3 is built from 14 residues. The CDR3 here is CASSTAGGGQPQHF. The DNA for the CDR3 is TGTGCCAGCAGTACGGCGGGGGGTGGGCAGCCCCAGCATTTT.

In its sample, this clone was seen once. The V call is TRBV18, the J call TRBJ1-4, with 7 bases aligning to TRBD1. The CDR3 runs to 14 residues. CDR1 is KGHSH, CDR2 LQKENI, per germline. The V and J ends lost 6 bases and 7 bases, in that order; junction bases with no gene match: 8. DNA of the CDR3: TGTGCCAGCTCGCACACAGGGGTTCGTGAAAAACTGTTTTTT. Amino acid sequence: CASSHTGVREKLFF.

The chain carries TRBV2 and TRBJ2-7; D may be TRBD1 (5 bases). CDR3 length equals 14 residues. The V and J ends lost 9 bases and 0 bases respectively, with 15 bases between them. CDR1 is SNHLY and CDR2 is FYNNEI in the germline V gene. This chain's CDR3 is CARGGAFSSYEQYF. Written as DNA, the CDR3 is TGTGCCAGGGGTGGGGCTTTTAGCTCCTACGAGCAGTACTTC.

This clone came up once. The chain uses TRBV27 and TRBJ1-1; D possibly corresponds to TRBD1 (5 bases). Germline values: CDR1 MNHEY, CDR2 SMNVEV (reference sequence). The germline V and J ends were trimmed by 5 bases and 4 bases, with 8 bases remaining between them. This CDR3 contains 12 residues. CDR3 nucleotides: TGTGCCAGCAGTGACAGAGGCACTGAAGCTTTCTTT. This codes for CASSDRGTEAFF.

The V call is TRBV7-3, the J call TRBJ2-5; TRBD1 aligns across 7 bases. Germline V gene lookup returns CDR1 SGHTA and CDR2 FQGTGA. This CDR3 region has 14 residues. Trimming cost V 4 bases and J 3 bases; bases outside gene matches: 5. The CDR3 DNA is TGTGCCAGCAGCTCTGACAGGGTGAAAGAGACCCAGTACTTC. Translated, it gives CASSSDRVKETQYF.

The V call is TRBV2, the J call TRBJ2-2; maybe TRBD2 (5 bases). Germline-derived CDR1 and CDR2 are SNHLY and FYNNEI. CDR3 length: 15 residues. Trimming removed 6 bases at V and 1 base at J, with 12 bases between. DNA for the CDR3: TGTGCCAGCAGCGTCCATAGCGAGAACACCGGGGAGCTGTTTTTT. This encodes CASSVHSENTGELFF.

This chain links TRBV14 with TRBJ2-1; possible D gene TRBD1, 5 bases. Deletions cut 0 bases from V and 6 bases from J, with 9 bases between. Per germline, CDR1 SGHDN and CDR2 FVKESK. The CDR3 contains 14 residues. CDR3 in amino acids: CASSQDLRGNEQFF. In DNA form, the CDR3 reads TGTGCCAGCAGCCAAGATCTTAGGGGCAATGAGCAGTTCTTC.

J is TRBJ2-7 and V is TRBV28; 9 nucleotides agree with TRBD1. From germline, CDR1 is MDHEN and CDR2 SYDVKM. After removal of 6 bases from V and 3 bases from J, the junction contained 6 bases not matched to a gene. This CDR3 region has 14 residues. The CDR3 sequence is CASRWGQGLYEQYF. The CDR3 DNA reads TGTGCCAGCAGGTGGGGACAGGGACTCTACGAGCAGTACTTC. Full variable domain (missing parts from reference TRBV28 and TRBJ2-7): DVKVTQSSRYLVKRTGEKVFLECVQDMDHENMFWYRQDPGLGLRLIYFSYDVKMKEKGDIPEGYSVSREKKERFSLILESASTNQTSMYLCASRWGQGLYEQYFGPGTRLTVT.

The chain links TRBV5-1 to TRBJ2-5; 11 nucleotides line up with TRBD2. The CDR3 sequence is 15 residues long. After removal of 0 bases from V and 5 bases from J, the junction contained 3 bases not matched to a gene. Germline V gives CDR1 SGHRS, CDR2 YFSETQ. This CDR3 is CASSLVSGGAETQYF. The CDR3 DNA is TGCGCCAGCAGCTTGGTTAGCGGGGGGGCTGAGACCCAGTACTTC.

CDR3 protein: CASSFLGGALHNSPLHF. DNA of the CDR3: TGTGCCAGCAGCTTCCTAGGTGGGGCTCTTCATAATTCACCCCTCCACTTT. The chain carries TRBV11-2 and TRBJ1-6; D may be TRBD1 (5 bases). Germline loops: CDR1 SGHAT, CDR2 FQNNGV. V was cut by 3 bases and J by 5 bases, with 17 bases left in between. The CDR3 consists of 17 residues.

The gene calls are TRBV2 and TRBJ1-2; D not certain. CDR3 length: 15 amino acids. Germline V gene sequence: CDR1 SNHLY, CDR2 FYNNEI. V lost 4 bases and J 0 bases, leaving 12 bases between the germline ends. CDR3 bases: TGTGCCAGCAGTGGATTTGGAGACTCTAACTATGGCTACACCTTC. This gives the protein CASSGFGDSNYGYTF.

This sequence joins TRBV6-6 and TRBJ2-3, with D unresolved. Looked up from germline, CDR1 is MNHNY and CDR2 is SVGAGI (reference sequence). This CDR3 region has 14 residues. The V and J ends lost 0 bases and 0 bases respectively, with 4 bases between them. CDR3 protein: CASSYSTSTDTQYF. DNA for the CDR3: TGTGCCAGCAGTTACTCGACTAGCACAGATACGCAGTATTTT.

V usage is TRBV4-1 and J usage is TRBJ2-2; 9 bases fit TRBD1. The CDR3 extends over 16 amino acids. The ends lost 3 bases at V and 4 bases at J; junction bases unmatched: 6. The germline V gene encodes CDR1 MGHRA and CDR2 YSYEKL. Here the CDR3 reads CASSQPRDRVTGELFF. The CDR3 bases are TGCGCCAGCAGCCAGCCCCGGGACAGGGTCACCGGGGAGCTGTTTTTT.

This chain connects TRBV18 to TRBJ1-2; TRBD1 matches at 10 bases. Germline V lookup: CDR1 KGHSH, CDR2 LQKENI. This CDR3 has 16 residues. V gave up 6 bases and J gave up 5 bases; unmatched junction bases: 12. This CDR3 is CASSRARDRGPYGYTF. The CDR3 DNA follows: TGTGCCAGCTCTCGAGCTCGGGACAGGGGTCCGTATGGCTACACCTTC.

V gene TRBV11-1 combines with J gene TRBJ2-2; D not certain. This CDR3 spans 12 amino acids. Trimming took off 5 bases at V and 7 bases at J, with 8 bases between the two ends. Germline V gives CDR1 SGHAT, CDR2 FQDESV (reference sequence). The DNA of the CDR3 is TGTGCCAGCAGCCATCTACTCGGGGAGCTGTTTTTT. It is translated as CASSHLLGELFF.

This clone has only a few counts. V and J are TRBV7-2 and TRBJ2-2; TRBD1 is a possible D gene (5 bases). Looked up from germline, CDR1 is SGHTA and CDR2 is FQGNSA. V was cut by 0 bases and J by 1 base, with 6 bases left in between. The CDR3 runs 15 residues. For the CDR3, the DNA is TGTGCCAGCAGCTTAGCCCAGGGGAACACCGGGGAGCTGTTTTTT. Its translation is CASSLAQGNTGELFF.

The rearrangement links TRBV29-1 to TRBJ2-2; D is possibly TRBD2 (5 bases). The CDR3 has 14 amino acids. Germline CDR1 and CDR2: SQVTM and ANQGSEA. V lost 7 bases and J lost 1, with 13 bases in between. CDR3: CSARGLMNTGELFF. For the CDR3, the DNA is TGCAGCGCCCGTGGACTGATGAACACCGGGGAGCTGTTTTTT.

The V call is TRBV30, the J call TRBJ1-2, with D maybe TRBD1 (6 bases). Trimming left V 2 bases short and J 4 bases short, with 11 bases between. This CDR3 is 13 amino acids long. The germline CDR1 and CDR2 sequences are GTSNPN and SVGIG (reference sequence). Here the CDR3 DNA reads TGTGCCTGGAGTAGGGGGTCGGCCTATGGCTACACCTTC. Its translation is CAWSRGSAYGYTF.

V gene TRBV19 combines with J gene TRBJ1-2; 10 nucleotides line up with TRBD1. V lost 6 bases to trimming and J lost 5 bases; unmatched junction nucleotides: 3. Germline CDR1 is LNHDA and CDR2 is SQIVND (reference sequence). CDR3 length: 13 amino acids. DNA of the CDR3: TGTGCCAGTAGGGACAGGGGGATTTATGGCTACACCTTC. Translating gives CASRDRGIYGYTF.

V gene TRBV29-1 combines with J gene TRBJ2-3; D not certain. Germline V gene data show CDR1 as SQVTM and CDR2 as ANQGSEA. There are 13 residues in the CDR3. V was cut by 5 bases and J by 0 bases, with 9 bases left in between. CDR3 protein: CSVRVLSTDTQYF. DNA of the CDR3: TGCAGCGTTCGAGTACTTAGCACAGATACGCAGTATTTT.